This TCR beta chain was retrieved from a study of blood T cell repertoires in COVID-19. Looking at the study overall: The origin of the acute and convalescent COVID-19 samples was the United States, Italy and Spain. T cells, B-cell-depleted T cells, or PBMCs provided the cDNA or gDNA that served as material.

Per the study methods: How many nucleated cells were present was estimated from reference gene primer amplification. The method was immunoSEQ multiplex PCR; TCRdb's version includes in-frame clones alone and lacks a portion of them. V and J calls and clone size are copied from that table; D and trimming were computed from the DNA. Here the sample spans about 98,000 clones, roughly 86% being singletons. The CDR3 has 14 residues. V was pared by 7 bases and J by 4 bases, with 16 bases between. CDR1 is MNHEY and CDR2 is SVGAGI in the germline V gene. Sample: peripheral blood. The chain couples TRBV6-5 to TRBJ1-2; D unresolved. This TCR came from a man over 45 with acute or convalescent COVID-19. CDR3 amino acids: CASKPTLGAYGYTF. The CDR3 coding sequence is TGTGCCAGCAAGCCAACGTTGGGAGCCTATGGCTACACCTTC.